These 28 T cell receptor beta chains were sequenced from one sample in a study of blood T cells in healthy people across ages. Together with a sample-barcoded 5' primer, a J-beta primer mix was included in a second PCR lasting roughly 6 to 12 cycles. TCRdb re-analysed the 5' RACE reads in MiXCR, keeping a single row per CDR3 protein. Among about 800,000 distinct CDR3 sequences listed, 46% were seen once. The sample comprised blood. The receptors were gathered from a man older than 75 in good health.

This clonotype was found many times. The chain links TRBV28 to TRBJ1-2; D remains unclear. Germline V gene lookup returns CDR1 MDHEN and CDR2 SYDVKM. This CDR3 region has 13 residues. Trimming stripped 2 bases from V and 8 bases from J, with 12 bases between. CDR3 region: CASSLTGPKGYTF. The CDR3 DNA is TGTGCCAGCAGTTTAACGGGCCCCAAGGGCTACACCTTC.

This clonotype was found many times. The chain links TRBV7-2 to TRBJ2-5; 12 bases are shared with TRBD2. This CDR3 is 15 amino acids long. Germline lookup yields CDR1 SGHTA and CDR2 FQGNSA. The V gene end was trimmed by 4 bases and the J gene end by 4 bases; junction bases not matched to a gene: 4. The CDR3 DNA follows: TGTGCCAGCAGCTCAGGACTAGCGGGACGAGAGACCCAGTACTTC. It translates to CASSSGLAGRETQYF. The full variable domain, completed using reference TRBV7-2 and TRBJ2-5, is GAGVSQSPSNKVTEKGKDVELRCDPISGHTALYWYRQSLGQGLEFLIYFQGNSAPDKSGLPSDRFSAERTGGSVSTLTIQRTQQEDSAVYLCASSSGLAGRETQYFGPGTRLLVL.

The chain's CDR3 is CASSSSRLAGVNEQFF. For the CDR3, the DNA is TGTGCCAGCAGTTCCTCTCGACTAGCGGGAGTGAATGAGCAGTTCTTC. The chain couples TRBV28 to TRBJ2-1; 12 nucleotides match TRBD2. Germline V gene data show CDR1 as MDHEN and CDR2 as SYDVKM. The CDR3 covers 16 residues. J lost 7 bases, V lost 4 bases, and 8 bases had no gene match.

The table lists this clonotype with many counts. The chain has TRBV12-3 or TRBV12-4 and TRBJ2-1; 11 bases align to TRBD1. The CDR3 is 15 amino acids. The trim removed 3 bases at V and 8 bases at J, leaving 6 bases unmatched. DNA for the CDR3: TGTGCCAGCAGTTTCCCGCGGACAGGGGGCCATGAGCAGTTCTTC. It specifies CASSFPRTGGHEQFF.

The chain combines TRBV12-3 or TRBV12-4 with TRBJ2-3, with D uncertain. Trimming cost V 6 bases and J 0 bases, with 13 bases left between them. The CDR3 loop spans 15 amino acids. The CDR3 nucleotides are TGTGCCAGCAGGGGAACAAGATTTAGCACAGATACGCAGTATTTT. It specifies CASRGTRFSTDTQYF.

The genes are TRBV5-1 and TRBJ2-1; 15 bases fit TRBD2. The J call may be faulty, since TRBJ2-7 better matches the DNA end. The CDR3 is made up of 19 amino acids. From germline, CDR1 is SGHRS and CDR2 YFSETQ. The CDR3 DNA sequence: TGCGCCAGCAGCCTATTCGGACTAGCGGGAGGGAACTCCTACAATGAGCAGTACTTC. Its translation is CASSLFGLAGGNSYNEQYF.

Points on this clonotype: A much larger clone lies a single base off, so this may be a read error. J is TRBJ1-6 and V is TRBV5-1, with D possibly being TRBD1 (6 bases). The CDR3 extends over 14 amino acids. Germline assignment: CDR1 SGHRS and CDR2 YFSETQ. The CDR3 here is CASSLGQAVSPPHF. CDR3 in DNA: TGCGCCAGCAGCTTGGGACAGGCCGTTTCACCCCCCCACTTT.

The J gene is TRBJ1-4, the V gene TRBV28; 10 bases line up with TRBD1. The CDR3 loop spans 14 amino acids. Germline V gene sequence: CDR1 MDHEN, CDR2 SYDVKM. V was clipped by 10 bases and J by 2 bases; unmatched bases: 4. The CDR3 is CATGTGATNEKLFF. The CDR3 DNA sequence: TGTGCCACAGGGACAGGGGCCACTAATGAAAAACTGTTTTTT. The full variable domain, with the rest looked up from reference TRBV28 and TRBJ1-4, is DVKVTQSSRYLVKRTGEKVFLECVQDMDHENMFWYRQDPGLGLRLIYFSYDVKMKEKGDIPEGYSVSREKKERFSLILESASTNQTSMYLCATGTGATNEKLFFGSGTQLSVL.

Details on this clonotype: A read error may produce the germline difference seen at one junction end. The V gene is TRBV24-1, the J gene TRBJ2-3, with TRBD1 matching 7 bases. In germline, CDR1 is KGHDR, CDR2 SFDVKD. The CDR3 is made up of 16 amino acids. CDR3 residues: CAASDPRTGSTDTQYF. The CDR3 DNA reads TGTGCCGCCAGTGATCCCCGGACAGGTTCCACAGATACGCAGTATTTT.

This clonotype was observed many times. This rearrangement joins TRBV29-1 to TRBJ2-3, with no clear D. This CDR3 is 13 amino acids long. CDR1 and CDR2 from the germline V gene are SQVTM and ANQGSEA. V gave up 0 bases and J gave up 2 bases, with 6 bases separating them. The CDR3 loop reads CSVEDGFTDTQYF. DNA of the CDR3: TGCAGCGTTGAAGACGGGTTCACAGATACGCAGTATTTT.

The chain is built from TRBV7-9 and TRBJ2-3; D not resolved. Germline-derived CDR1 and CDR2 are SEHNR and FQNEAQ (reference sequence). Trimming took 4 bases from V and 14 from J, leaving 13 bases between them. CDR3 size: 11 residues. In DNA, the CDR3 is TGTGCCAGCAGCTCCTCCGGACCGCCGTATTTT. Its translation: CASSSSGPPYF.

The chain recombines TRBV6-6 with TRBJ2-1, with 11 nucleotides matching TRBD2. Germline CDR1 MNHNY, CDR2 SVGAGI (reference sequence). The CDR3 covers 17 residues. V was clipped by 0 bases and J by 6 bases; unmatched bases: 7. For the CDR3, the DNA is TGTGCCAGCAGTTACTCACCGGCTAGCGGGAGGCGCAATGAGCAGTTCTTC. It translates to CASSYSPASGRRNEQFF.

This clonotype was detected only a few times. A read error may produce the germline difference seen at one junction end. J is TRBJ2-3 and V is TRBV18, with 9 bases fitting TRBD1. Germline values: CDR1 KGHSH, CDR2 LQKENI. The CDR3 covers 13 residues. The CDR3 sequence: CASSGQGFDTEYF. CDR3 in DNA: TGTGCCAGCTCCGGACAGGGGTTCGATACGGAGTATTTT.

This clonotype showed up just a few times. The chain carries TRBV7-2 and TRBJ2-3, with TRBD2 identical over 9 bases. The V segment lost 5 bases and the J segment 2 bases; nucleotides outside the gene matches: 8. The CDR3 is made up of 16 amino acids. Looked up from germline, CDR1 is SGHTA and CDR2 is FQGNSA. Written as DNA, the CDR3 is TGTGCCAGCAGCGGCCGGGCGGGAGGGTTCACAGATACGCAGTATTTT. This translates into CASSGRAGGFTDTQYF.

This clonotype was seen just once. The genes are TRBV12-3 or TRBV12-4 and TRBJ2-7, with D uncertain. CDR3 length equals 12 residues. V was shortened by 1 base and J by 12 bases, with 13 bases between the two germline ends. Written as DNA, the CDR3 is TGTGCCAGCAGTTTAGATCGGAGCTTCGGGTACTTC. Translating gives CASSLDRSFGYF.

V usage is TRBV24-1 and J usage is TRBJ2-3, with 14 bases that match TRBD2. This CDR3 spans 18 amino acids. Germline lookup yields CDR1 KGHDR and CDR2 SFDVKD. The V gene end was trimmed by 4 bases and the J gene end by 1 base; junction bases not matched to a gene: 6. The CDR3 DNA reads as TGTGCCACCAGTGAGACCGGGGGACTAGCGGGAGGCACAGATACGCAGTATTTT. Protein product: CATSETGGLAGGTDTQYF.

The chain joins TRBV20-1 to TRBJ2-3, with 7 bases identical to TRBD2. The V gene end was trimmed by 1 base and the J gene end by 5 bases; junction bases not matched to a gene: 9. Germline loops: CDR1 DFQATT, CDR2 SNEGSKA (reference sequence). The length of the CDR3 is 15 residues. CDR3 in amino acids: CSARGVAGREDTQYF. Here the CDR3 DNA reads TGCAGTGCTAGAGGGGTAGCGGGTAGGGAAGATACGCAGTATTTT.

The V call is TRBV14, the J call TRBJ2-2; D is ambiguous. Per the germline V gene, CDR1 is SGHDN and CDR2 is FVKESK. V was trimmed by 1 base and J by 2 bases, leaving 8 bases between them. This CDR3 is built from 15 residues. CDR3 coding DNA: TGTGCCAGCAGCCAAGTCCCCCTTAACACCGGGGAGCTGTTTTTT. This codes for CASSQVPLNTGELFF.

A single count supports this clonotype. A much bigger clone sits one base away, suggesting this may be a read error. The CDR3 nucleotides read TGTGCCAGCAGCTTCCGACAGGGGGCAGGCGGGCAGTACTTC. Protein product: CASSFRQGAGGQYF. The chain uses TRBV7-8 and TRBJ2-7, with TRBD1 matching 10 bases. The CDR3 consists of 14 residues. J gave up 9 bases and V 3 bases, and 8 bases lay outside the gene matches. The germline V gene has CDR1 SGHVS and CDR2 FQNEAQ. The entire variable domain, with the rest obtained from reference TRBV7-8 and TRBJ2-7, is as follows: GAGVSQSPRYKVAKRGQDVALRCDPISGHVSLFWYQQALGQGPEFLTYFQNEAQLDKSGLPSDRFFAERPEGSVSTLKIQRTQQEDSAVYLCASSFRQGAGGQYFGPGTRLTVT.

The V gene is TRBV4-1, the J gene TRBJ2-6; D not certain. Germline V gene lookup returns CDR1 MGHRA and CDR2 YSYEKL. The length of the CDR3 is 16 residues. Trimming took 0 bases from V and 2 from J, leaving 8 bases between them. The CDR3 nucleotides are TGCGCCAGCAGCCAAGACCTCACGGCTGGGGCCAACGTCCTGACTTTC. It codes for CASSQDLTAGANVLTF.

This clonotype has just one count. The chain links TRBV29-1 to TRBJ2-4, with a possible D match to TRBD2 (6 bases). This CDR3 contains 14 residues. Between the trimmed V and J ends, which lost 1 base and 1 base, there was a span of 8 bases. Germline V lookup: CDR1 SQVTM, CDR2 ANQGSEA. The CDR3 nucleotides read TGCAGCGTTGAAGTGGGGAGGGCCAAAAACATTCAGTACTTC. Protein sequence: CSVEVGRAKNIQYF.

In DNA form, the CDR3 reads TGTGCCACCAGTGATCCGGACAGGGCTGTCACCGGGGAGCTGTTTTTT. It is translated as CATSDPDRAVTGELFF. The genes are TRBV24-1 and TRBJ2-2; 8 bases are shared with TRBD1. Germline CDR1 is KGHDR and CDR2 is SFDVKD. V lost 3 bases to trimming and J lost 4 bases; unmatched junction nucleotides: 6. The CDR3 is 16 residues long.

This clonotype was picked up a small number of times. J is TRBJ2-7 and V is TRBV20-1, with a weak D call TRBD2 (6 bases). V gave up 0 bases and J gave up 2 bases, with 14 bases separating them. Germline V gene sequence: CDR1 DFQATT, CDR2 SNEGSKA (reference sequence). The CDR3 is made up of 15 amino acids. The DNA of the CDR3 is TGCAGTGCTAGAGATGAAGGCCCGGGAGCCTACGAGCAGTACTTC. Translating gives CSARDEGPGAYEQYF.

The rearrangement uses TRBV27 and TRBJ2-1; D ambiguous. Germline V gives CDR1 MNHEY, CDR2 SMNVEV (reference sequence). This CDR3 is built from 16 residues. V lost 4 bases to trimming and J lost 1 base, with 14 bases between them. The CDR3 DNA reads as TGTGCCAGCAGTTACTCTAGTCGCCGATCCTACAATGAGCAGTTCTTC. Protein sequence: CASSYSSRRSYNEQFF.

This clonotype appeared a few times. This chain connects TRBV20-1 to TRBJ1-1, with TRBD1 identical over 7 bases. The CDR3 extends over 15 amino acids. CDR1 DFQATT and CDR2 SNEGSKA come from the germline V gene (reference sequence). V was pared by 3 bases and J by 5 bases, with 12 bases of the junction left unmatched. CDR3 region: CSASGGGGRGTEAFF. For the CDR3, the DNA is TGCAGTGCTAGTGGAGGGGGCGGGAGGGGGACTGAAGCTTTCTTT.

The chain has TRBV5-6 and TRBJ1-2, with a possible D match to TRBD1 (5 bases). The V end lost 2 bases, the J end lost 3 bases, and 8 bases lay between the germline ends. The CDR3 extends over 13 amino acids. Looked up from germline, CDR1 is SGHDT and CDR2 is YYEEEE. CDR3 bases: TGTGCCAGCAGCTTCGGGACCCACTATGGCTACACCTTC. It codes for CASSFGTHYGYTF.

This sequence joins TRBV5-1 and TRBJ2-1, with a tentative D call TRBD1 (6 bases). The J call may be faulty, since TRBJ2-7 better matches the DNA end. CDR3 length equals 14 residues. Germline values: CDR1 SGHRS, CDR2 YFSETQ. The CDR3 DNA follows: TGCGCCAGCAGCCGGGACAAATACTACAATGAGCAGTACTTC. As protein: CASSRDKYYNEQYF.

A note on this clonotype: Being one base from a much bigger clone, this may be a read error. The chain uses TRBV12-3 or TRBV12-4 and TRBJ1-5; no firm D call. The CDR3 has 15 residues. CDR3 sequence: CANSLRQNSNQPQHF. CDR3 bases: TGTGCCAACAGTTTAAGGCAGAATAGCAATCAGCCCCAGCATTTT.